One and the same sample provided the 10 T cell receptor beta chains below, sequenced in a study of blood T cell repertoires in COVID-19. Generated by immunoSEQ multiplex PCR, the TCRdb table keeps only in-frame clones and is missing some. The sample carries approximately 110,000 clones, less than 90% recorded once. The sequenced material came from peripheral blood. The receptors derive from a woman aged 60-75 years with acute or convalescent COVID-19.

The CDR3 DNA reads as TGTGCCAGCAGTTTACCGGGACAGGGGAGCGAAAAACTGTTTTTT. Protein product: CASSLPGQGSEKLFF. The genes are TRBV28 and TRBJ1-4, with TRBD1 matching over 10 bases. The V segment lost 2 bases and the J segment 8 bases; nucleotides outside the gene matches: 5. CDR1 and CDR2 from the germline V gene are MDHEN and SYDVKM. There are 15 residues in the CDR3.

The gene calls are TRBV24-1 and TRBJ2-3; TRBD1 agrees at 8 bases. The CDR3 sequence is 14 residues long. Germline V gene data show CDR1 as KGHDR and CDR2 as SFDVKD. The V and J ends lost 7 bases and 6 bases, in that order; junction bases with no gene match: 8. The CDR3 loop reads CATRGQGAADTQYF. For the CDR3, the DNA is TGTGCCACCAGAGGGCAGGGGGCAGCGGATACGCAGTATTTT.

The chain uses TRBV11-2 and TRBJ2-2; D not certain. CDR1 and CDR2 from the germline V gene are SGHAT and FQNNGV. V was trimmed by 4 bases and J by 1 base, leaving 13 bases between them. This CDR3 comprises 16 residues. CDR3 amino acids: CASSSEPGWNTGELFF. The CDR3 DNA reads as TGTGCCAGCAGCTCGGAACCCGGGTGGAACACCGGGGAGCTGTTTTTT.

The chain employs TRBV5-1 and TRBJ2-1, with 10 positions matching TRBD2. Germline V lookup: CDR1 SGHRS, CDR2 YFSETQ. This CDR3 is 15 amino acids long. V was pared by 4 bases and J by 7 bases, with 8 bases of the junction left unmatched. The CDR3 here is CASSLAAGGPNEQFF. The CDR3 DNA reads TGCGCCAGCAGCCTAGCAGCGGGGGGGCCTAATGAGCAGTTCTTC. The complete variable domain, with remaining parts taken from reference TRBV5-1 and TRBJ2-1, reads KAGVTQTPRYLIKTRGQQVTLSCSPISGHRSVSWYQQTPGQGLQFLFEYFSETQRNKGNFPGRFSGRQFSNSRSEMNVSTLELGDSALYLCASSLAAGGPNEQFFGPGTRLTVL.

This clone was observed a handful of times. An end of the junction differs from the germline gene, which may be a read error. V is TRBV12-3 or TRBV12-4 and J is TRBJ2-7; no definite D call. The CDR3 is made up of 13 amino acids. CDR3 sequence (DNA): TGTGCCAGCACTTTAAGCACAGCCTACGAGCAGTACTTC. Translation gives CASTLSTAYEQYF.

This chain joins TRBV7-3 and TRBJ1-1, with 8 nucleotides matching TRBD1. Per the germline V gene, CDR1 is SGHTA and CDR2 is FQGTGA. The CDR3 sequence is 14 residues long. J was trimmed by 6 bases and V by 3 bases; bases with no gene match: 6. CDR3 DNA: TGTGCCAGCAGCTTCTCAGGGGGCTCGGCTGAAGCTTTCTTT. This sequence encodes CASSFSGGSAEAFF.

This chain links TRBV25-1 with TRBJ2-1; D gene unclear. Germline loops: CDR1 MGHDK, CDR2 SYGVNS. Trimming took 6 bases from V and 6 from J, leaving 9 bases between them. The CDR3 is made up of 12 amino acids. The CDR3 spells CASRQYRNEQFF. In nucleotides, the CDR3 is TGTGCCAGCAGACAGTATCGCAATGAGCAGTTCTTC.

The rearrangement joins TRBV2 to TRBJ2-2; 7 bases are shared with TRBD1. V lost 6 bases to trimming and J lost 3 bases; unmatched junction nucleotides: 7. Germline values: CDR1 SNHLY, CDR2 FYNNEI. This CDR3 is built from 15 residues. The CDR3 is CASRRGRGYTGELFF. The CDR3 DNA sequence: TGTGCCAGCAGGAGGGGCAGGGGGTACACCGGGGAGCTGTTTTTT.

The rearrangement links TRBV10-3 to TRBJ2-2; tentative D call: TRBD2 (5 bases). CDR1 ENHRY and CDR2 SYGVKD come from the germline V gene. The CDR3 is 17 amino acids. Trimming took 10 bases from V and 1 from J, leaving 22 bases between them. CDR3 region: CATRPPVGGLNTGELFF. The CDR3 region has the DNA TGTGCCACGCGACCCCCGGTTGGCGGACTGAACACCGGGGAGCTGTTTTTT.

The CDR3 nucleotides read TGTGCCAGCAGCTTATCCAGGGATGTCTACGAGCAGTACTTC. This encodes CASSLSRDVYEQYF. The J gene is TRBJ2-7, the V gene TRBV7-2; possibly TRBD1 for D (5 bases). Germline V gene sequence: CDR1 SGHTA, CDR2 FQGNSA. The CDR3 is made up of 14 amino acids. Trimming cost V 2 bases and J 3 bases, with 11 bases left between them.